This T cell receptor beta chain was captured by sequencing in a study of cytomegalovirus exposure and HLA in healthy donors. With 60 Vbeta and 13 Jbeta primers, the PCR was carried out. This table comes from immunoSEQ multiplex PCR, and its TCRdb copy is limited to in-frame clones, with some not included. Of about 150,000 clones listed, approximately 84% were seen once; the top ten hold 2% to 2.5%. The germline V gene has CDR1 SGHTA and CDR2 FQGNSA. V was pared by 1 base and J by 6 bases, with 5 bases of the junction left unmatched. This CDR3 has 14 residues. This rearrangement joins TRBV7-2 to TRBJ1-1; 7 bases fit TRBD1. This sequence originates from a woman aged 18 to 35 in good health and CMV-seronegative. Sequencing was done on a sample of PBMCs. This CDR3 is CASSLVAGGSEAFF. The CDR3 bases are TGTGCCAGCAGCTTAGTTGCAGGGGGTTCTGAAGCTTTCTTT.